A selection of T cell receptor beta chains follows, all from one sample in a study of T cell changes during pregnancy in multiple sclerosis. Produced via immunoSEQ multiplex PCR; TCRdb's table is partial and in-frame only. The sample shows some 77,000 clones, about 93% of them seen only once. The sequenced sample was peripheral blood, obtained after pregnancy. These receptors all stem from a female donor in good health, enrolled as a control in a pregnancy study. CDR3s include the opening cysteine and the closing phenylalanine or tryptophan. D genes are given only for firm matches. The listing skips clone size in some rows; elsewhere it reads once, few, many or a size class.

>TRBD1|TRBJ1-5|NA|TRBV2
CASRPGTGYNQPQHF
TGTGCCAGCAGACCTGGGACAGGGTATAATCAGCCCCAGCATTTT
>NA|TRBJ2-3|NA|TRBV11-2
CASSPGTDTQYF
TGTGCCAGCAGCCCGGGCACAGATACGCAGTATTTT
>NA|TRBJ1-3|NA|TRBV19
CASSPTQGYGNTIYF
TGTGCCAGTAGTCCCACCCAGGGTTATGGAAACACCATATATTTT
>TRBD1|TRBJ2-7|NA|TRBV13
CASSNRQGNYEQYF
TGTGCCAGCAGCAATAGACAGGGCAATTACGAGCAGTACTTC
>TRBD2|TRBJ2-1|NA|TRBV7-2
CASWRGVYNEQFF
TGTGCCAGCTGGCGGGGGGTTTACAATGAGCAGTTCTTC
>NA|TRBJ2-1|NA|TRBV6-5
CASSYSPEAYNEQFF
TGTGCCAGCAGTTACTCTCCCGAAGCTTACAATGAGCAGTTCTTC
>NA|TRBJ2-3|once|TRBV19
CASSRWGGSYTDTQYF
TGTGCCAGTAGTCGGTGGGGGGGCTCTTACACAGATACGCAGTATTTT
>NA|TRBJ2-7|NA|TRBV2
CASSSPGQGGGSYEQYF
TGTGCCAGCAGTTCCCCTGGACAGGGAGGGGGCTCCTACGAGCAGTACTTC
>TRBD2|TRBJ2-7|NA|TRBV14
CASSPVLAGGPRNEQYF
TGTGCCAGCAGCCCAGTACTAGCGGGAGGGCCGAGAAACGAGCAGTACTTC
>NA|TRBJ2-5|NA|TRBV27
CASSLWGRNQETQYF
TGTGCCAGCAGTTTATGGGGGAGGAACCAAGAGACCCAGTACTTC
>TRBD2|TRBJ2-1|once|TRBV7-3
CASSRGDYNEQFF
TGTGCCAGCAGCCGGGGGGATTACAATGAGCAGTTCTTC
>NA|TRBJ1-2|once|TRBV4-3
CASSQFGGAGLGVYGYTF
TGCGCCAGCAGCCAATTCGGCGGGGCCGGGCTCGGGGTCTATGGCTACACCTTC
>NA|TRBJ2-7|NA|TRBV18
CASSQSYEQYF
TGTGCCAGCTCTCAGTCCTACGAGCAGTACTTC
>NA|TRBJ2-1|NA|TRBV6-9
CASSYSGPTNEQFF
TGTGCCAGCAGTTATTCGGGCCCAACCAATGAGCAGTTCTTC
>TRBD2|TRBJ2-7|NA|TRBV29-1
CSVVSVTSGSYEQYF
TGCAGCGTTGTAAGTGTGACTAGCGGGTCTTACGAGCAGTACTTC
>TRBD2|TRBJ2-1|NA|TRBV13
CASSFKGLAEQFF
TGTGCCAGCAGCTTTAAGGGACTAGCGGAGCAGTTCTTC
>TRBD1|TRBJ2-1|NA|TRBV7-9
CASSSQGVGEQFF
TGTGCCAGCAGCTCACAGGGGGTGGGTGAGCAGTTCTTC
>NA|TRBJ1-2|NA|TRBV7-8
CASSLEPGLANYGYTF
TGTGCCAGCAGCTTAGAGCCAGGGCTGGCTAACTATGGCTACACCTTC
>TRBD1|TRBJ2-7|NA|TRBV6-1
CASRRQGSYEQYF
TGTGCCAGCAGAAGACAGGGCAGCTACGAGCAGTACTTC
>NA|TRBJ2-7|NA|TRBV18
CASSSGLSWYEQYF
TGTGCCAGCTCATCCGGACTGAGTTGGTACGAGCAGTACTTC
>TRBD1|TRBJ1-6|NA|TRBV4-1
CASSPGTVNNSPLHF
TGCGCCAGCAGCCCCGGGACAGTGAATAATTCACCCCTCCACTTT
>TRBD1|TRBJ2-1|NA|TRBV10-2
CASSPDRANEQFF
TGCGCCAGCAGTCCGGACAGGGCCAATGAGCAGTTCTTC
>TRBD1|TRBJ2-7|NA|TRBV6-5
CASSYDRAYEQYF
TGTGCCAGCAGCTATGACAGGGCCTACGAGCAGTACTTC
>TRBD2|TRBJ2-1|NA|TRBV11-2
CASGVLGIAGSSEQFF
TGTGCCAGCGGTGTCCTTGGAATAGCGGGAAGTAGTGAGCAGTTCTTC
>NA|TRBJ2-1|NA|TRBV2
CASSALAGTNEQFF
TGTGCCAGCAGTGCATTGGCAGGGACTAATGAGCAGTTCTTC
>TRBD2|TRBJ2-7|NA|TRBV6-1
CASSRGRHEQYF
TGTGCCAGCAGTCGCGGGAGGCACGAGCAGTACTTC
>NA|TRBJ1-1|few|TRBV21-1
CASSKGGQGTEAFF
TGTGCCAGCAGCAAAGGGGGACAGGGAACTGAAGCTTTCTTT
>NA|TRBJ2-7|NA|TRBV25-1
CASSANSYEQYF
TGTGCCAGCAGTGCTAACTCCTACGAGCAGTACTTC
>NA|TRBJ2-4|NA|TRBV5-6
CASSLAGTTENIQYF
TGTGCCAGCAGCTTGGCAGGAACCACCGAAAACATTCAGTACTTC
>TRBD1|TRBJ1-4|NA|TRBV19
CASSIVGTGLNEKLFF
TGTGCCAGTAGTATAGTCGGGACAGGATTGAATGAAAAACTGTTTTTT
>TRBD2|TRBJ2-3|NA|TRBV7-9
CASSKLAGPTDTQYF
TGTGCCAGCAGCAAGCTAGCGGGGCCCACAGATACGCAGTATTTT
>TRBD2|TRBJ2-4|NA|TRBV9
CASSSGLAGQGIQYF
TGTGCCAGCAGCTCGGGGTTAGCGGGACAAGGCATTCAGTACTTC
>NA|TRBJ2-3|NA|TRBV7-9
CASSQGGALTDTQYF
TGTGCCAGCAGCCAAGGGGGAGCACTCACAGATACGCAGTATTTT
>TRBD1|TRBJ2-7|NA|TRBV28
CASTQGSYEQYF
TGTGCCAGCACACAGGGGTCCTACGAGCAGTACTTC
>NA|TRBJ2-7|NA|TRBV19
CASSHNLHGGPYEQYF
TGTGCCAGTAGTCACAATCTCCACGGGGGGCCCTACGAGCAGTACTTC
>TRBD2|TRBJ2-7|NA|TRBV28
CASSSKSGNSYEQYF
TGTGCCAGCAGTTCTAAAAGCGGGAACTCCTACGAGCAGTACTTC
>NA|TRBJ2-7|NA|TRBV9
CASTPGVEIGEQYF
TGTGCCAGCACCCCAGGGGTGGAAATAGGCGAGCAGTACTTC
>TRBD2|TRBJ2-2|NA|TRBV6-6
CASKPGRDTGELFF
TGTGCCAGCAAGCCGGGGAGGGACACCGGGGAGCTGTTTTTT
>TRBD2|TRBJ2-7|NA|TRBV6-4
CASSYSTSGGYEQYF
TGTGCCAGCAGTTACTCGACTAGCGGGGGTTACGAGCAGTACTTC
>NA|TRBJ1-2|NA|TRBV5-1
CASSPGGQGRNYGYTF
TGCGCCAGCAGCCCGGGGGGGCAGGGAAGAAACTATGGCTACACCTTC
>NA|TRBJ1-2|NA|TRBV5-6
CASSPGQYGYTF
TGTGCCAGCAGCCCGGGACAATATGGCTACACCTTC
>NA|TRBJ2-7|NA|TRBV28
CASSVPRQFSYEQYF
TGTGCCAGCAGCGTCCCCCGACAGTTCTCCTACGAGCAGTACTTC
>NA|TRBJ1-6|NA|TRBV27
CASSTQEFPLHF
TGTGCCAGCAGTACACAGGAGTTTCCCCTCCACTTT
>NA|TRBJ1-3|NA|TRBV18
CASSPAGVVGNTIYF
TGTGCCAGCTCACCGGCTGGAGTCGTTGGAAACACCATATATTTT
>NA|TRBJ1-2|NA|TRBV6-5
CASRIGGSNYGYTF
TGTGCCAGCAGAATTGGGGGCTCTAACTATGGCTACACCTTC
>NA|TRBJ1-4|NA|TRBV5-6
CASSLDGGKGEKLFF
TGTGCCAGCAGCTTGGACGGGGGGAAGGGTGAAAAACTGTTTTTT
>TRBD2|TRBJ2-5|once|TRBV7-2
CASSPSGSVETQYF
TGTGCCAGCAGCCCGAGCGGGAGTGTTGAGACCCAGTACTTC
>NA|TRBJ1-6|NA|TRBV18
CASSPGTGALNSPLHF
TGTGCCAGCTCACCCGGAACAGGAGCTCTTAATTCACCCCTCCACTTT
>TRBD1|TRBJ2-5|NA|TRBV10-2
CASSETGGETQYF
TGCGCCAGCAGTGAAACAGGGGGAGAGACCCAGTACTTC
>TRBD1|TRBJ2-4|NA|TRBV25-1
CASSPDRTGGKNIQYF
TGTGCCAGCAGTCCTGATCGGACAGGGGGCAAAAACATTCAGTACTTC
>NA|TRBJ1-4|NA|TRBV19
CASRDRATNEKLFF
TGTGCCAGTCGCGACAGAGCAACTAATGAAAAACTGTTTTTT
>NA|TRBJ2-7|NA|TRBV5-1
CASSGGLTYEQYF
TGCGCCAGCAGCGGCGGGCTGACCTACGAGCAGTACTTC